The following is a TCR beta chain sequence with its context. It lacks a known antigen. Base qualities are not provided; no much larger clone lies one nucleotide away. These data belong to a study of glioma-infiltrating T cells after dendritic cell vaccination (TCRdb year 2016). Notes on the research overall: A cohort of about 15 glioblastoma patients from Phase I and II dendritic cell vaccination trials was included, of whom 9 were newly diagnosed and 6 had recurrent disease. TCR sequencing metrics, including TIL content and tumor-blood repertoire overlap, were correlated with survival after dendritic cell vaccination. Between the early 2000s and the early 2010s, the patients were given dendritic cell vaccination pulsed with autologous tumor lysate. Each patient was given three intradermal dendritic cell vaccine injections, spaced two weeks apart, in the arm below the axilla. To make the vaccine, monocyte-derived dendritic cells were cultured for 6 to 8 days with IL-4 and GM-CSF and then pulsed overnight with autologous tumor lysate. Deep sequencing of TCR beta CDR3 regions was used to quantify tumor-infiltrating lymphocyte content and compare tumor and blood repertoires in dendritic cell-vaccinated glioblastoma patients. Study-level results and caveats: The cohort was small and heterogeneous, few patients had complete blood and tumor sets, and even fewer had initial-recurrent tumor pairs. No direct relationship between TCR clonality and survival was found, suggesting that a diverse polyclonal response may matter. Higher estimated pretreatment TIL content predicted longer time to progression and overall survival after dendritic cell vaccination. The three-group TCR overlap response model was characterized as speculative, and prospective validation of the model was stated to be required.

The sample's time point label, in plain terms: after dendritic cell vaccination, including at tumor progression/relapse. Patients were selected for having adequate residual fresh-frozen tumor tissue and more than two years of available survival data. None of the glioblastoma patients carried an isocitrate dehydrogenase mutation, although molecular status otherwise varied. PBMC were collected before vaccination, two weeks after the third vaccination, and at tumor progression when it occurred. The Qiagen DNeasy Blood extraction Kit was used to extract genomic DNA. The CDR3 covers 15 residues, taking in both the cysteine and the phenylalanine. Just CDR3 DNA is preserved here, 45 bases in frame from base 1. From a lookup of the germline V gene, CDR1 and CDR2 are SGHTS and YDEGEE. The germline ends are 11 bases apart after V is trimmed by 0 bases and J by 4 bases. The immunoSEQ assay amplified TCRB CDR3 regions from about 2 micrograms of genomic DNA, or from all available DNA when less than that amount was available. Multiplex PCR used 60 forward primers for TCR V beta segments and 13 reverse primers for J beta segments. Synthetic control templates were spiked into each sample at limiting dilution to estimate reads per starting template. The Illumina HiSeq System generated sequencing reads of 87 bp. The original methods were these. PCR and sequencing errors were removed by merging closely related sequences with a nearest neighbor algorithm. TCR overlap was measured as the percentage of unique tumor TCR beta sequences that were also present in the peripheral blood of the same patient. Drawn from immuneACCESS, this table holds only the in-frame rearrangements with V and J called that TCRdb kept. Clones are partly lost; checked studies trace under half to an unresolved V gene and leave the rest unexplained. The DNA gave D and trimming, while V, J and clone size come from that table. This sample lists 98,000 or so clones; 75% to 90% were detected once. The ten most abundant clones make up roughly 5.3% of the sample.

The sequence was obtained from a human donor with glioblastoma. Sequenced here: blood, sampled after dendritic cell vaccination. The chain uses TRBV5-8 and TRBJ1-5, and the D gene may be TRBD1, 6 bases matching. The DNA reads as follows: TGTGCCAGCAGCTTGGGGGGGACACTAAATCAGCCCCAGCATTTT. It encodes CASSLGGTLNQPQHF.